This passage covers 11 T cell receptor beta chains from one sample sequenced in a study of cytomegalovirus exposure and HLA in healthy donors. Here immunoSEQ multiplex PCR was the method, and the copy in TCRdb shows in-frame clones only, minus some. The sample shows roughly 130,000 clones, roughly 90% of them seen only once. Sample: PBMCs. These receptors came from a man aged 25 to 45 in good health and CMV-seronegative.

The table lists this clone with a count of one. This chain uses TRBV4-2 with TRBJ2-3; possibly TRBD2 for D (6 bases). Germline lookup yields CDR1 LGHNA and CDR2 YNFKEQ. The CDR3 is made up of 18 amino acids. Trimming stripped 1 base from V and 0 bases from J, with 17 bases between. In nucleotides, the CDR3 is TGTGCCAGCAGCCAAGTCGTTTGGGGCGGGGATAGCACAGATACGCAGTATTTT. Its protein product is CASSQVVWGGDSTDTQYF.

The chain combines TRBV5-6 with TRBJ1-5, with 8 bases that match TRBD1. The V gene end was trimmed by 4 bases and the J gene end by 2 bases; junction bases not matched to a gene: 11. The CDR3 runs 17 residues. The germline gives CDR1 SGHDT, CDR2 YYEEEE. CDR3 region: CASSQDRGLRGNQPQHF. The DNA of the CDR3 is TGTGCCAGCAGCCAAGACAGGGGCCTACGGGGCAATCAGCCCCAGCATTTT. The full variable domain, with the rest looked up from reference TRBV5-6 and TRBJ1-5, is DAGVTQSPTHLIKTRGQQVTLRCSPKSGHDTVSWYQQALGQGPQFIFQYYEEEERQRGNFPDRFSGHQFPNYSSELNVNALLLGDSALYLCASSQDRGLRGNQPQHFGDGTRLSIL.

The CDR3 DNA sequence: TGCGCCAGCAGCCAACGAGGGACAGGGGAGATTTCTAGCACAGATACGCAGTATTTT. Amino acids: CASSQRGTGEISSTDTQYF. The rearrangement links TRBV4-3 to TRBJ2-3; 10 positions match TRBD1. CDR1 LGHNA and CDR2 YSLEER come from the germline V gene. J was trimmed by 0 bases and V by 2 bases; bases with no gene match: 11. The CDR3 extends over 19 amino acids.

The V and J genes are TRBV6-5 and TRBJ1-6; D ambiguous. CDR1 MNHEY and CDR2 SVGAGI come from the germline V gene. This CDR3 is 14 amino acids long. Deletions cut 2 bases from V and 3 bases from J, with 5 bases between. The CDR3 DNA sequence: TGTGCCAGCAGTTACGGCAGCTATAATTCACCCCTCCACTTT. Its translation: CASSYGSYNSPLHF.

The chain has TRBV19 and TRBJ2-7, with 9 bases aligning to TRBD2. Germline CDR1 and CDR2: LNHDA and SQIVND (reference sequence). CDR3 size: 16 residues. The trim removed 4 bases at V and 6 bases at J, leaving 13 bases unmatched. The CDR3 coding sequence is TGTGCCAGTAGTAGAACCCAAGGGACTAGCCCACTCGAGCAGTACTTC. This codes for CASSRTQGTSPLEQYF.

As DNA, the CDR3 is TGTGCCAGCAGTCCTCCGGGACTAGCGAACACCGGGGAGCTGTTTTTT. Its protein is CASSPPGLANTGELFF. The chain carries TRBV28 and TRBJ2-2; TRBD2 agrees at 8 bases. The CDR3 is 16 residues long. The ends lost 5 bases at V and 0 bases at J; junction bases unmatched: 5. Per germline, CDR1 MDHEN and CDR2 SYDVKM.

V is TRBV18 and J is TRBJ2-3, with D unclear. V was cut by 5 bases and J by 4 bases, with 16 bases left in between. Germline assignment: CDR1 KGHSH and CDR2 LQKENI. The CDR3 contains 15 residues. For the CDR3, the DNA is TGTGCCAGCTCATCGACTGACGGGTTCCCAGATACGCAGTATTTT. Its translation is CASSSTDGFPDTQYF. Filled out from reference TRBV18 and TRBJ2-3, the complete variable domain reads NAGVMQNPRHLVRRRGQEARLRCSPMKGHSHVYWYRQLPEEGLKFMVYLQKENIIDESGMPKERFSAEFPKEGPSILRIQQVVRGDSAAYFCASSSTDGFPDTQYFGPGTRLTVL.

The rearrangement links TRBV2 to TRBJ2-1; D perhaps matches TRBD1 (6 bases). The CDR3 is made up of 16 amino acids. Germline V gives CDR1 SNHLY, CDR2 FYNNEI. V was shortened by 10 bases and J by 5 bases, with 24 bases between the two germline ends. CDR3 sequence reads: CAILAQGHRRDNEQFF. The CDR3 DNA reads TGTGCCATCCTCGCACAGGGTCACAGGCGGGACAATGAGCAGTTCTTC.

This clone was seen only a few times. The V and J genes are TRBV29-1 and TRBJ1-1; 11 nucleotides line up with TRBD1. Germline trimming cut 7 bases from V and 10 bases from J; bases unmatched to any gene: 8. CDR3 length: 12 residues. The V gene's germline CDR1 is SQVTM and CDR2 ANQGSEA. CDR3 region: CSGGGQGAVAFF. Written as DNA, the CDR3 is TGCAGCGGGGGTGGACAGGGGGCTGTAGCTTTCTTT.

This chain joins TRBV7-9 and TRBJ2-3; 7 bases map to TRBD1. Germline assignment: CDR1 SEHNR and CDR2 FQNEAQ (reference sequence). Losses at the gene ends were 5 bases for V and 5 bases for J; bases not matched to a gene: 10. The length of the CDR3 is 15 residues. The CDR3 reads CASSPDRFLGDTQYF. The CDR3 DNA follows: TGTGCCAGCAGCCCGGACAGGTTCCTCGGAGATACGCAGTATTTT.

Only one count was recorded for this clone. The chain joins TRBV11-2 to TRBJ2-7; a possible D gene is TRBD1 (6 bases). V was clipped by 1 base and J by 5 bases, with 15 bases between them. The CDR3 spans 15 residues. CDR1 and CDR2 from the germline V gene are SGHAT and FQNNGV. CDR3 sequence (DNA): TGTGCCAGCAGCTTAGTAGGGGGACCTGGCGACGAGCAGTACTTC. It translates to CASSLVGGPGDEQYF.